The 19 T cell receptor beta chains below come from one sample, sequenced in a study of CD8+CD57+ T cells in acquired aplastic anemia. For sequencing, patients were chosen who had shown expansion of CD8+CD57+ cells by flow cytometry. Profiles of TCR beta VDJ and CDR3 were generated from a genomic DNA template. TCRdb redid the calling of the reads with MiXCR, one entry per CDR3 protein. In the table there are approximately 150,000 distinct CDR3 sequences, less than 60% of which are singletons. Sequenced material: sorted CD4+, CD8+, or CD8+CD57+ T cells (not recorded which) from PBMCs. These receptors all come from a human donor with aplastic anemia.

This clonotype was detected ten times or more. The genes are TRBV19 and TRBJ1-1; TRBD1 is a possible D gene (5 bases). The V end lost 7 bases, the J end lost 0 bases, and 15 bases lay between the germline ends. Germline V gives CDR1 LNHDA, CDR2 SQIVND (reference sequence). CDR3 size: 15 residues. CDR3: CASIGGIGLNTEAFF. The CDR3 coding sequence is TGTGCCAGTATCGGGGGGATTGGGCTGAACACTGAAGCTTTCTTT.

This chain links TRBV5-1 with TRBJ1-2, with D unclear. This CDR3 has 19 amino acids. Trimming took off 0 bases at V and 4 bases at J, with 25 bases between the two ends. The V gene's germline CDR1 is SGHRS and CDR2 YFSETQ. The CDR3 loop reads CASSLAPRAVSGPVYGYTF. CDR3 nucleotide sequence: TGCGCCAGCAGCTTGGCCCCAAGGGCGGTCTCCGGCCCGGTCTATGGCTACACCTTC.

V usage is TRBV10-3 and J usage is TRBJ1-5; D is ambiguous. Germline CDR1 is ENHRY and CDR2 is SYGVKD. The germline V and J ends were trimmed by 0 bases and 2 bases, with 11 bases remaining between them. The CDR3 loop spans 16 amino acids. DNA of the CDR3: TGTGCCATCAGTGAGTCTAGCGGGGAGGGCAATCAGCCCCAGCATTTT. This codes for CAISESSGEGNQPQHF.

In nucleotides, the CDR3 is TGCAGTGCACCGGGGAGCACAGATACGCAGTATTTT. It is translated as CSAPGSTDTQYF. This sequence joins TRBV20-1 and TRBJ2-3, with a possible D match to TRBD2 (5 bases). Deletions cut 6 bases from V and 0 bases from J, with 7 bases between. This CDR3 is 12 amino acids long. Germline CDR1 DFQATT, CDR2 SNEGSKA (reference sequence).

The chain uses TRBV15 and TRBJ2-2, with D hard to call. The germline V gene has CDR1 LNHNV and CDR2 YYDKDF (reference sequence). V was trimmed by 6 bases and J by 6 bases, leaving 5 bases between them. CDR3 length: 11 residues. The CDR3 here is CATRTSGELFF. CDR3 coding DNA: TGTGCCACCAGGACCTCCGGGGAGCTGTTTTTT.

This clonotype was picked up many times. J is TRBJ1-1 and V is TRBV7-6, with a possible D match to TRBD1 (5 bases). The CDR3 has 20 amino acids. The V end was cut by 0 bases, the J end by 2 bases, with 25 bases between. CDR1 and CDR2 (germline): SGHVS, FNYEAQ. CDR3 sequence: CASSLAGDQGSTRENTEAFF. Here the CDR3 DNA reads TGTGCCAGCAGCTTAGCGGGGGATCAGGGCAGCACCAGGGAAAACACTGAAGCTTTCTTT.

With regard to this clonotype: A read error may be the cause here, since a much bigger clone is one base away. The chain recombines TRBV20-1 with TRBJ1-5; a possible D gene is TRBD1 (6 bases). In germline, CDR1 is DFQATT, CDR2 SNEGSKA (reference sequence). The length of the CDR3 is 16 residues. In DNA, the CDR3 is TGCAGTACTAGGTTAGGGAAAAGGGGGAGCAATCAGCCCCAGCATTTT. Encoded protein: CSTRLGKRGSNQPQHF.

This clonotype was seen once. The chain employs TRBV7-2 and TRBJ2-7; D is unresolved. The CDR3 runs to 11 residues. Per germline, CDR1 SGHTA and CDR2 FQGNSA. V gave up 10 bases and J gave up 6 bases, with 13 bases separating them. The CDR3 DNA reads as TGTGCCACCTCACCAGGTCGCGAGCAGTACTTC. Translating gives CATSPGREQYF.

J is TRBJ1-6 and V is TRBV7-2; a weak D match, TRBD1 (5 bases). V was pared by 7 bases and J by 7 bases, with 17 bases between. CDR3 size: 15 residues. CDR1 and CDR2 (germline): SGHTA, FQGNSA. CDR3 bases: TGTGCCAGCACCATTTACGGGACGTACAATTCACCCCTCCACTTT. It encodes CASTIYGTYNSPLHF. The whole variable domain, remainder taken from reference TRBV7-2 and TRBJ1-6, is GAGVSQSPSNKVTEKGKDVELRCDPISGHTALYWYRQSLGQGLEFLIYFQGNSAPDKSGLPSDRFSAERTGGSVSTLTIQRTQQEDSAVYLCASTIYGTYNSPLHFGNGTRLTVT.

By its share, this clonotype is medium-sized. This chain joins TRBV10-3 and TRBJ1-1; no definite D call. V lost 6 bases, J lost 11 bases, and 16 bases lay in between. The CDR3 runs 12 residues. Per the germline V gene, CDR1 is ENHRY and CDR2 is SYGVKD. The DNA of the CDR3 is TGTGCCATCAGGGAAGCTGGGTGGAAGGCTTTCTTT. It specifies CAIREAGWKAFF.

The chain is built from TRBV24-1 and TRBJ2-3, with 8 bases fitting TRBD1. The CDR3 extends over 16 amino acids. V was clipped by 12 bases and J by 0 bases; unmatched bases: 13. Germline-derived CDR1 and CDR2 are KGHDR and SFDVKD. CDR3 residues: CAVRTGLGLSTDTQYF. DNA of the CDR3: TGTGCCGTCCGGACAGGGTTGGGCCTCAGCACAGATACGCAGTATTTT.

This clonotype ranks as medium-sized. At one of its ends the junction is not consistent with the germline gene, which may arise from a read error. J is TRBJ2-3 and V is TRBV7-7, with a weak D call TRBD2 (6 bases). The CDR3 runs 13 residues. CDR1 is SSHAT and CDR2 is FNYEAQ in the germline V gene (reference sequence). The CDR3 sequence: CASSWAPSDTQYF. Here the CDR3 DNA reads TGTGCTAGCAGCTGGGCCCCTAGCGACACGCAGTATTTT.

The chain uses TRBV20-1 and TRBJ2-5; 9 bases map to TRBD2. The J segment lost 4 bases and the V segment lost 5 bases, leaving 8 bases of the junction unmatched. Germline values: CDR1 DFQATT, CDR2 SNEGSKA (reference sequence). There are 14 residues in the CDR3. CDR3 in amino acids: CSAAIAGVGETQYF. CDR3 DNA: TGCAGTGCTGCGATAGCGGGGGTCGGAGAGACCCAGTACTTC.

This clonotype was counted a few times. The J gene is TRBJ2-1, the V gene TRBV7-9; D may correspond to TRBD1 or TRBD2 (5 bases each). Germline V CDR1 and CDR2: SEHNR, FQNEAQ (reference sequence). The ends were cut back, 5 bases at V and 5 bases at J, with 10 bases in the middle. This CDR3 is built from 13 residues. CDR3 protein: CASSPGRHNEQFF. Written as DNA, the CDR3 is TGTGCCAGCAGCCCGGGACGCCACAATGAGCAGTTCTTC.

J is TRBJ1-4 and V is TRBV7-9; possibly TRBD1 for D (5 bases). This CDR3 spans 11 amino acids. Germline CDR1 and CDR2: SEHNR and FQNEAQ (reference sequence). V lost 8 bases, J lost 8 bases, and 9 bases lay in between. The CDR3 nucleotides read TGTGCCAGCTCGCGGGGCGAAAAACTGTTTTTT. Its translation is CASSRGEKLFF.

The J gene is TRBJ2-5, the V gene TRBV19; D remains ambiguous. Germline CDR1 reads LNHDA; CDR2 reads SQIVND (reference sequence). The CDR3 extends over 13 amino acids. V was shortened by 8 bases and J by 7 bases, with 17 bases between the two germline ends. CDR3 in amino acids: CASRKPGLGTQYF. CDR3 DNA sequence: TGTGCCAGTCGAAAACCGGGCCTGGGGACCCAGTACTTC.

The chain carries TRBV7-3 and TRBJ2-1; D is perhaps TRBD2 (6 bases). CDR3 size: 15 residues. Trimming took off 0 bases at V and 6 bases at J, with 12 bases between the two ends. CDR1 and CDR2 from the germline V gene are SGHTA and FQGTGA. The CDR3 DNA is TGTGCCAGCAGCTTAACGTTGGGGGGAAGCAATGAGCAGTTCTTC. This sequence encodes CASSLTLGGSNEQFF.

This clonotype was counted at least ten times. This sequence joins TRBV20-1 and TRBJ2-3; TRBD2 agrees at 7 bases. This CDR3 contains 14 residues. CDR1 is DFQATT, CDR2 SNEGSKA, per germline (reference sequence). Trimming at V came to 6 bases and at J to 0 bases, leaving 6 bases not matched to a gene. The CDR3 DNA reads TGCAGTGCAGCCCCGGGGGGAAGCACAGATACGCAGTATTTT. It encodes CSAAPGGSTDTQYF.

This clonotype appeared many times. The chain recombines TRBV20-1 with TRBJ2-5; 10 nucleotides match TRBD1. Germline-derived CDR1 and CDR2 are DFQATT and SNEGSKA (reference sequence). J was trimmed by 5 bases and V by 6 bases; bases with no gene match: 9. The length of the CDR3 is 14 residues. The CDR3 spells CSARRGQGGETQYF. The CDR3 bases are TGCAGTGCCCGACGCGGACAGGGGGGCGAGACCCAGTACTTC.